What follows describes a single TCR beta chain. In building TCR beta libraries, iRepertoire HTBI primers were used together with Arm-PCR of CDR3 regions. TCRdb re-derived calls from the multiplex PCR reads in MiXCR, one entry per CDR3 protein. The sample has over 650,000 distinct CDR3 sequences, roughly 30% seen once. The CDR3 has 12 residues. The V end was cut by 4 bases, the J end by 7 bases, with 7 bases between. Germline V gene lookup returns CDR1 LGHDT and CDR2 YNNKEL (reference sequence). Noted time point: persistent/refractory GD, antithyroid drugs over 5 years with positive TRAb. With RNA extracted from PBMCs as input, the TCR library was made. The sample belongs to a study of regulatory T cells in long-lasting Graves disease.

This sequence was found in a female donor with Graves disease. Here the sequenced sample was peripheral blood mononuclear cells (PBMCs), taken when the disease was refractory, from a patient treated with antithyroid drugs. The gene calls are TRBV3-1 and TRBJ2-2, with D hard to call. For the CDR3, the DNA is TGTGCCAGCAGCCCCACTAACGGGGAGCTGTTTTTT. Translating it yields CASSPTNGELFF.